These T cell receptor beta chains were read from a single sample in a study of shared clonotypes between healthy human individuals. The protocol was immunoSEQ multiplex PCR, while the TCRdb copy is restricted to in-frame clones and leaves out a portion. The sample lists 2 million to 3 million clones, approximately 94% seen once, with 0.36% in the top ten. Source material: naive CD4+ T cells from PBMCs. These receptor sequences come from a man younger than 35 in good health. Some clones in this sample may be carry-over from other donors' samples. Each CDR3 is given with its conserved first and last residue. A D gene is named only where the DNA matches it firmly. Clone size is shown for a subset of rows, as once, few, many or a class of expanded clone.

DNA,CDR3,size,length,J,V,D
TGTGCCAGCAGCGATAACGGACGGTTTTCCTACGAGCAGTACTTC,CASSDNGRFSYEQYF,-,15,TRBJ2-7,TRBV7-2,-
TGTGCCAGCAGCCGGACTAGCGGGAGGATCACAGATACGCAGTATTTT,CASSRTSGRITDTQYF,-,16,TRBJ2-3,TRBV2,TRBD2
TGTGCCAGTAGTATAGGGTTGTGGACTAGCGGGAGCCTCGTAACCGGGGAGCTGTTTTTT,CASSIGLWTSGSLVTGELFF,-,20,TRBJ2-2,TRBV19,TRBD2
TGTGCCAGTAGTATCACGTACACTGAAGCTTTCTTT,CASSITYTEAFF,-,12,TRBJ1-1,TRBV19,-
TGTGCCAGCAGCTTCCGGACCGGGGGAGGCACAGATACGCAGTATTTT,CASSFRTGGGTDTQYF,-,16,TRBJ2-3,TRBV7-8,-
TGTGCCAGCAGCGTCGGGACTTCCTACGAGCAGTACTTC,CASSVGTSYEQYF,-,13,TRBJ2-7,TRBV11-3,-
TGCGCCAGCAGCTTGGCCCGACTAGCGGGAGGCTCCTACGAGCAGTACTTC,CASSLARLAGGSYEQYF,-,17,TRBJ2-7,TRBV5-1,TRBD2
TGTGCCAGCAGCCAGGGATTGGGCACTGAAGCTTTCTTT,CASSQGLGTEAFF,-,13,TRBJ1-1,TRBV6-4,-
TGTGCCTGGAGTCAGAGACCCACGGACGAGCAGTACTTC,CAWSQRPTDEQYF,-,13,TRBJ2-7,TRBV30,-
TGTGCCAGCAGTTTAGCGGGGATCAATGAGCAGTTCTTC,CASSLAGINEQFF,-,13,TRBJ2-1,TRBV28,-
TGCGCCAGCAGTGGGGACCGCCTGCAGTTCTTC,CASSGDRLQFF,-,11,TRBJ2-1,TRBV5-1,-
TGTGCCAGCAGCCCTCACAGGGGGCTCGGGGAAGAGACCCAGTACTTC,CASSPHRGLGEETQYF,-,16,TRBJ2-5,TRBV6-6,TRBD1
TGTGCCTGGAATTTCGAGATTCGGAATGAGCAGTTCTTC,CAWNFEIRNEQFF,-,13,TRBJ2-1,TRBV30,-
TGTGCCAGCAGTGAGACGTGGGGCTACACCTTC,CASSETWGYTF,-,11,TRBJ1-2,TRBV25-1,-
TGTGCCAGCAGCCAAGGGGCGGATACGCAGTATTTT,CASSQGADTQYF,-,12,TRBJ2-3,TRBV7-3,-
TGTGCCAGCAGCCATCCCGGGACAAGCGAGCAGTACTTC,CASSHPGTSEQYF,-,13,TRBJ2-7,TRBV5-4,-
TGCGCCAGCAGTGATGTGCGCCCGGACACTGAAGCTTTCTTT,CASSDVRPDTEAFF,-,14,TRBJ1-1,TRBV10-2,-
TGTGCCAGCAGTTTTGGGTTGAGCAATCAGCCCCAGCATTTT,CASSFGLSNQPQHF,-,14,TRBJ1-5,TRBV27,-
TGTGCCAGCAGTTCCGCCGACAGGCCGCTTGAAGCTTTCTTT,CASSSADRPLEAFF,-,14,TRBJ1-1,TRBV6-5,-
TGTGCCAGTAGTATAAAGCGGGCAGGGGGCGATGCGTCGTATGGCTACACCTTC,CASSIKRAGGDASYGYTF,once,18,TRBJ1-2,TRBV19,TRBD1
TGTGCCAGCACTTTCGGGGGTAGCAATCAGCCCCAGCATTTT,CASTFGGSNQPQHF,-,14,TRBJ1-5,TRBV6-1,-
TGTGCCATCAGTGTCTTATCTCAGGGCTCAGATACGCAGTATTTT,CAISVLSQGSDTQYF,-,15,TRBJ2-3,TRBV10-3,-
TGTGCCAGCAAGCCGGGACAGAGCACAGATACGCAGTATTTT,CASKPGQSTDTQYF,-,14,TRBJ2-3,TRBV11-3,TRBD1
TGTGCCAGCAGCTCGCCCCGGGAGACCCAGTACTTC,CASSSPRETQYF,-,12,TRBJ2-5,TRBV7-9,-
TGTGCCAGCAGCAGAGACAGGGGATTTAGCTACGAGCAGTACTTC,CASSRDRGFSYEQYF,-,15,TRBJ2-7,TRBV7-9,TRBD1
TGTGCCAGCAGCGTCACAGGGGCGACCTATGGCTACACCTTC,CASSVTGATYGYTF,-,14,TRBJ1-2,TRBV7-3,TRBD1
TGTGCCAGCAGCGGACGACAGGGAACTAATGAAAAACTGTTTTTT,CASSGRQGTNEKLFF,once,15,TRBJ1-4,TRBV28,TRBD1
TGCGCCAGCGCCCGAGCGGGATCCTCCTACAATGAGCAGTTCTTC,CASARAGSSYNEQFF,-,15,TRBJ2-1,TRBV5-1,TRBD2
TGTGCCAGCAGTGGCACAGGGGACCCCTACGAGCAGTACTTC,CASSGTGDPYEQYF,-,14,TRBJ2-7,TRBV6-1,TRBD1
TGCGCCAGCAGCTTGGACAGAAGCACAGATACGCAGTATTTT,CASSLDRSTDTQYF,few,14,TRBJ2-3,TRBV5-1,-
TGCGCCAGCAGCTTGGGAAGAGGAGTGGGGCAGGGTGAAGCTTTCTTT,CASSLGRGVGQGEAFF,-,16,TRBJ1-1,TRBV5-1,-
TGCGCCAGCAGCTTGAGTAGCGGGAAGTACGAGCAGTACTTC,CASSLSSGKYEQYF,-,14,TRBJ2-7,TRBV5-1,TRBD2
TGTGCCAGCACCCGACAGGGGCCATCCTACGAGCAGTACTTC,CASTRQGPSYEQYF,-,14,TRBJ2-7,TRBV2,TRBD1
TGCAGTGCTCAGAGGCGGGATGAGCAGTTCTTC,CSAQRRDEQFF,once,11,TRBJ2-1,TRBV20-1,-
TGTGCCAGCGGGTCTGCGGACAGGGTTCCCTATGGCTACACCTTC,CASGSADRVPYGYTF,-,15,TRBJ1-2,TRBV6-5,TRBD1
TGCAGCGTCCGAGGAGGCGCCTGGGGGGATCCGGAGACCCAGTACTTC,CSVRGGAWGDPETQYF,-,16,TRBJ2-5,TRBV29-1,-
TGTGCCAGCAGTATACAAGAGACCCAGTACTTC,CASSIQETQYF,-,11,TRBJ2-5,TRBV28,-
TGTGCCAGCAGCCGCCAGGGCGCTTGGTACGAGCAGTACTTC,CASSRQGAWYEQYF,-,14,TRBJ2-7,TRBV5-6,-
TGCGCCAGCAAGTATCGACGGGCCACAGATACGCAGTATTTT,CASKYRRATDTQYF,-,14,TRBJ2-3,TRBV5-1,-
TGCGCCAGCAGCCAAGATTGGGATAGCGGGAGGGCCTTTATCGGCGATGAGCAGTTCTTC,CASSQDWDSGRAFIGDEQFF,-,20,TRBJ2-1,TRBV4-3,TRBD2
TGTGCCGGAAAAAGGCAGCGTGAGAACACTGAAGCTTTCTTT,CAGKRQRENTEAFF,-,14,TRBJ1-1,TRBV10-3,-
TGTGCCAGCAGTGGGGGTGGCTACACCTTC,CASSGGGYTF,-,10,TRBJ1-2,TRBV2,-
TGTGCCAGCAGCCGAGCGACAGGGTTAGGGGAGACCCAGTACTTC,CASSRATGLGETQYF,-,15,TRBJ2-5,TRBV4-2,TRBD1
TGCGCCAGCAGCTCGGTAGGACAGACCTACGAGCAGTACTTC,CASSSVGQTYEQYF,-,14,TRBJ2-7,TRBV5-1,-
TGTGCCAGCAGCCGGACAGGGGCTGGGGCCAACGTCCTGACTTTC,CASSRTGAGANVLTF,-,15,TRBJ2-6,TRBV28,TRBD1
TGTGCCAGCAGCTTTCAGTCGACTACCCTCGGTGAGCAGTTCTTC,CASSFQSTTLGEQFF,-,15,TRBJ2-1,TRBV7-9,-
TGTGCCAGCAGCGTAACTAATGAAAAACTGTTTTTT,CASSVTNEKLFF,few,12,TRBJ1-4,TRBV7-9,-
TGCAGCGTTGGGGGAGGGGCGGATGAGCAGTTCTTC,CSVGGGADEQFF,-,12,TRBJ2-1,TRBV29-1,TRBD2
TGTGCCAGCAGAAAACCGCGGACAGGGGATCCCACTGAAGCTTTCTTT,CASRKPRTGDPTEAFF,once,16,TRBJ1-1,TRBV21-1,-
TGTGCCAGTCGAGGGGGAGACACTGAAGCTTTCTTT,CASRGGDTEAFF,-,12,TRBJ1-1,TRBV10-3,-
TGTGCCACCAGTGCTCTGGGTTTCGATGGCTACACCTTC,CATSALGFDGYTF,once,13,TRBJ1-2,TRBV15,-
TGCGCCAGCAGCTTGGCTCCGAGAGGGGCGTACAATGAGCAGTTCTTC,CASSLAPRGAYNEQFF,-,16,TRBJ2-1,TRBV5-1,-
TGCGCCAGTACGGGATGGGGCGGATCCTACAATGAGCAGTTCTTC,CASTGWGGSYNEQFF,once,15,TRBJ2-1,TRBV5-1,-
TGTGCCAGCTCACGTCCTAACCAAGAGACCCAGTACTTC,CASSRPNQETQYF,-,13,TRBJ2-5,TRBV18,-
TGTGCCAGCAGCTTAGTTTCGGCGCAGGGAGGAAACACCATATATTTT,CASSLVSAQGGNTIYF,-,16,TRBJ1-3,TRBV7-9,-
TGTGCCAGCAGCGTAGCGGGAGGTCCCCACAATGAGCAGTTCTTC,CASSVAGGPHNEQFF,-,15,TRBJ2-1,TRBV9,TRBD2
TGCAGCACTATAGCGGGAGGGCCCCCTGAGCAGTTCTTC,CSTIAGGPPEQFF,-,13,TRBJ2-1,TRBV29-1,TRBD2
TGCAGCGTTCGAGACAGTTCCTACGAGCAGTACTTC,CSVRDSSYEQYF,once,12,TRBJ2-7,TRBV29-1,-